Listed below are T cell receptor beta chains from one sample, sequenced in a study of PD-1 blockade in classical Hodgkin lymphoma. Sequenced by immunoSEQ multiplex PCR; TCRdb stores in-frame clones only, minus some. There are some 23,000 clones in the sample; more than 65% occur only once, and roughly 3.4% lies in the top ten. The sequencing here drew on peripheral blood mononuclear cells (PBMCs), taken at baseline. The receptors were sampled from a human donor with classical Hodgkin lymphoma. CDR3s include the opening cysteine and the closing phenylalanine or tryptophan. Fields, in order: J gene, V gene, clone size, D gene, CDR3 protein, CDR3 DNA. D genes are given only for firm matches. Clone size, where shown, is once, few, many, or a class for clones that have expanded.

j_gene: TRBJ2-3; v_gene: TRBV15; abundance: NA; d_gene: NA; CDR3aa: CATSRDEESDTQYF; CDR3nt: TGTGCCACCAGCAGAGATGAGGAGTCTGATACGCAGTATTTT
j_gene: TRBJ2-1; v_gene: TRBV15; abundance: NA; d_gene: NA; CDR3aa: CATSRVQYNEQFF; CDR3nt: TGTGCCACCAGCAGAGTACAGTACAATGAGCAGTTCTTC
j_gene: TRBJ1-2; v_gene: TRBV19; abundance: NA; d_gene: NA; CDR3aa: CASSITGPSPGYTF; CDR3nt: TGTGCCAGTAGTATCACGGGACCCTCTCCCGGCTACACCTTC
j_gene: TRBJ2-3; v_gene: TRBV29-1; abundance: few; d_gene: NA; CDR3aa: CSVEDGASYTDTQYF; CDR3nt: TGCAGCGTTGAAGACGGCGCGAGTTACACAGATACGCAGTATTTT
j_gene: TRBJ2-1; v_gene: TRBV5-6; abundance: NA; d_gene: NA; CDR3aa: CASSLGTLIPYNEQFF; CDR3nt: TGTGCCAGCAGCTTGGGAACCCTTATACCCTACAATGAGCAGTTCTTC
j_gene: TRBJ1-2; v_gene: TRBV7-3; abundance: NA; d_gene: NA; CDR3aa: CASSLSTNPKNWHGYTF; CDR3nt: TGTGCCAGCAGCTTAAGCACAAATCCCAAGAACTGGCATGGCTACACCTTC
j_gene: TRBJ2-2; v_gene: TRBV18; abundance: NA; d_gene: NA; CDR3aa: CASSPVAGELFF; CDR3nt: TGTGCCAGCTCCCCCGTAGCCGGGGAGCTGTTTTTT
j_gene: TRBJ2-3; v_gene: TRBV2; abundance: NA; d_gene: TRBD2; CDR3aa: CASSDPGLSTDTQYF; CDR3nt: TGTGCCAGCAGTGATCCGGGACTATCCACAGATACGCAGTATTTT
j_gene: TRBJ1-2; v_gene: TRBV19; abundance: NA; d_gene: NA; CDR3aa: CASSTGLNYGYTF; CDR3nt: TGTGCCAGTAGTACAGGTTTGAACTATGGCTACACCTTC
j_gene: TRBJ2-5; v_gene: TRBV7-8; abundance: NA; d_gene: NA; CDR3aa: CASSTYRDTGRGPQETQYF; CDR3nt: TGTGCCAGCAGCACATACCGGGACACAGGCCGGGGTCCCCAAGAGACCCAGTACTTC
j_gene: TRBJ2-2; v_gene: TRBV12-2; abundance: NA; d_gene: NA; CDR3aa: CASRQRGLAGGRNTGELFF; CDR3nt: TGTGCAAGTCGCCAGCGCGGACTAGCGGGGGGCCGGAACACCGGGGAGCTGTTTTTT
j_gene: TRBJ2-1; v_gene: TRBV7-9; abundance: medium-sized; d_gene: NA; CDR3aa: CASCDLSREQFF; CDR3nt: TGTGCCAGCTGTGATCTATCACGGGAGCAGTTCTTC
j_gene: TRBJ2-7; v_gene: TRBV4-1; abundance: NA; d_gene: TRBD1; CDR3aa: CASTSGTGTSEQYF; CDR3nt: TGCGCCAGCACCTCTGGGACAGGGACTTCCGAGCAGTACTTC
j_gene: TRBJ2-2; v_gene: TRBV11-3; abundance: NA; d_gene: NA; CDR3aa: CASSRSSSGELFF; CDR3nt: TGTGCCAGCAGTCGGTCGTCGTCAGGGGAGCTGTTTTTT
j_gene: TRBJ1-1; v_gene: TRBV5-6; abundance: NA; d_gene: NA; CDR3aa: CASSLDSNEAFF; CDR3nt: TGTGCCAGCAGCTTGGACTCTAATGAAGCTTTCTTT
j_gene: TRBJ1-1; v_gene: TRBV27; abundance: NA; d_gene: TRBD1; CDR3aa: CASSTWDRGRGRSTEAFF; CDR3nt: TGTGCCAGCAGTACCTGGGACAGGGGGCGGGGCAGAAGTACTGAAGCTTTCTTT
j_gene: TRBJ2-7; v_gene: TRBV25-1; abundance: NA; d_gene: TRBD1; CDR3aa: CASSESQGMRYEQYF; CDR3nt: TGTGCCAGCAGTGAATCACAGGGGATGCGCTACGAGCAGTACTTC
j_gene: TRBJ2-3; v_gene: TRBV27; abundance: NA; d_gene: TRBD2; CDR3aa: CASSSSLRGSTDTQYF; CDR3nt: TGTGCCAGCAGTTCCTCTTTGCGGGGGAGCACAGATACGCAGTATTTT